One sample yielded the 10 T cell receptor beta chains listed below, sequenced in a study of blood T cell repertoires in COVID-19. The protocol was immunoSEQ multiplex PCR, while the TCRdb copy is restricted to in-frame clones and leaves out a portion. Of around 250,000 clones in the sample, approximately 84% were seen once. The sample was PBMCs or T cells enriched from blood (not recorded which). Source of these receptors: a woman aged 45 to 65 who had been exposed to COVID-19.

CDR3 protein: CASSPSLHQGRHEQYF. The CDR3 DNA reads as TGTGCCAGCAGTCCATCCCTTCACCAGGGGCGCCACGAGCAGTACTTC. This chain links TRBV27 with TRBJ2-7; the D gene is possibly TRBD1 (6 bases). The V end lost 5 bases, the J end lost 5 bases, and 22 bases lay between the germline ends. Per the germline V gene, CDR1 is MNHEY and CDR2 is SMNVEV (reference sequence). The CDR3 runs 16 residues.

CDR3 bases: TGTGCCAGCAGCCTACAGGGGAATCAGCCCCAGCATTTT. It encodes CASSLQGNQPQHF. V is TRBV5-5 and J is TRBJ1-5; 7 bases align to TRBD1. With V trimmed by 4 bases and J by 4 bases, 2 bases remained unmatched. CDR1 and CDR2 (germline): SGHKS, YYEKEE (reference sequence). The CDR3 contains 13 residues.

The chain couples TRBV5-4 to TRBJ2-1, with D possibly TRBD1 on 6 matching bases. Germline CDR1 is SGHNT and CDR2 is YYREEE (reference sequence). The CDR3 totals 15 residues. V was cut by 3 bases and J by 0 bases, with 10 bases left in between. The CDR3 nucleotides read TGTGCCAGCAGCTCAGGGGCCAGCTCCTACAATGAGCAGTTCTTC. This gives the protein CASSSGASSYNEQFF.

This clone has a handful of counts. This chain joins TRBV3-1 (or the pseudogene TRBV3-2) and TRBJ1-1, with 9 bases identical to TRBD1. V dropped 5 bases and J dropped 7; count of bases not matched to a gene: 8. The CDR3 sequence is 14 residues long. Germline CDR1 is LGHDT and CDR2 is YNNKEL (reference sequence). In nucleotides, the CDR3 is TGTGCCAGCAGCTCTCGACAGGGGGTCGTTGAAGCTTTCTTT. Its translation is CASSSRQGVVEAFF.

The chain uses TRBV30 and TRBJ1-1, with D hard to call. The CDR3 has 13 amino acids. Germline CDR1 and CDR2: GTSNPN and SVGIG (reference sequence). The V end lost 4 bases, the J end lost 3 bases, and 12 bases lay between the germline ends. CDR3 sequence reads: CAWKPGGYTEAFF. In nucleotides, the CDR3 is TGTGCCTGGAAGCCCGGAGGGTACACTGAAGCTTTCTTT.

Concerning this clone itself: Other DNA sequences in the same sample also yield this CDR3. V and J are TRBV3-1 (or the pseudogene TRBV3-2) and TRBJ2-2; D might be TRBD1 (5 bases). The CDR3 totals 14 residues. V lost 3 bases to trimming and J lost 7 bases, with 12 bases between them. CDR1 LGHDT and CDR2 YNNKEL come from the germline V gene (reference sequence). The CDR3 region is CASSQGQGIGELFF. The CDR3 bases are TGTGCCAGCAGCCAGGGGCAAGGAATCGGGGAGCTGTTTTTT.

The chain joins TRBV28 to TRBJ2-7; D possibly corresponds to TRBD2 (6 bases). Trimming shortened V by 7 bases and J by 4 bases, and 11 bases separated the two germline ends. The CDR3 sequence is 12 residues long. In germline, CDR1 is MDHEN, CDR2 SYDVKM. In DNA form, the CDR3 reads TGTGCCAGCACGGGGGAGAGGTACGAGCAGTACTTC. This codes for CASTGERYEQYF.

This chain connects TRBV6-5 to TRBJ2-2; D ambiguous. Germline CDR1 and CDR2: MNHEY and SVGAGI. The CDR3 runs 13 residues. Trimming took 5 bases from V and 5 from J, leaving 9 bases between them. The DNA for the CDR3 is TGTGCCAGCAGTACTCACAGTACCGGGGAGCTGTTTTTT. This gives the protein CASSTHSTGELFF.

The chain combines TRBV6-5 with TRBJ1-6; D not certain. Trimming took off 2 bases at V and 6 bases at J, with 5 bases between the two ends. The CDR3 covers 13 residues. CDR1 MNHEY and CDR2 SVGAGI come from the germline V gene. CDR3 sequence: CASSYDFNSPLHF. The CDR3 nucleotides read TGTGCCAGCAGTTACGACTTTAATTCACCCCTCCACTTT.

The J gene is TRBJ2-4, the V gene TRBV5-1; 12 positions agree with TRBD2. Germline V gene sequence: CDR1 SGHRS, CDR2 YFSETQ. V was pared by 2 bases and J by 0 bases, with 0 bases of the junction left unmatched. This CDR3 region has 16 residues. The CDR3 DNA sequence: TGCGCCAGCAGCTTACTAGCGGGGGGAGCCAAAAACATTCAGTACTTC. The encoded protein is CASSLLAGGAKNIQYF.